The 14 T cell receptor beta chains presented below share a single source sample, sequenced in a study of T-cell memory formation after mild COVID-19. In TCRdb, the 5' RACE reads were re-called with MiXCR into one record per CDR3 protein. The sample has 150,000 to 200,000 distinct CDR3 sequences; under 14% are singletons. Specimen: PBMCs or a T cell subset sorted from them (not recorded which). The receptors shown here come from a man aged 18 to 30 who had mild COVID-19 (a few samples of this study predate the infection). Cell type and time point are not known.

The chain combines TRBV6-2 or TRBV6-3 with TRBJ2-7, with TRBD1 matching over 8 bases. This CDR3 comprises 14 residues. CDR1 and CDR2 (germline): MNHEY, SVGEGT. Unmatched junction bases numbered 11, after V lost 6 bases and J lost 7 bases. This CDR3 reads CASRFTGGTGEQYV. The CDR3 bases are TGTGCCAGCAGATTTACAGGGGGAACCGGGGAGCAGTACGTC.

This clonotype has just a few counts. This sequence joins TRBV29-1 and TRBJ1-2, with 10 bases aligning to TRBD1. This CDR3 region has 13 residues. CDR1 and CDR2 from the germline V gene are SQVTM and ANQGSEA. With V trimmed by 6 bases and J by 6 bases, 7 bases remained unmatched. The DNA of the CDR3 is TGCAGCGTCCAGCCCGGGACAGGGGATGGCTACACCTTC. Translation gives CSVQPGTGDGYTF.

This chain links TRBV20-1 with TRBJ2-5; D possibly corresponds to TRBD2 (6 bases). There are 14 residues in the CDR3. Germline CDR1 is DFQATT and CDR2 is SNEGSKA (reference sequence). The V end lost 3 bases, the J end lost 4 bases, and 15 bases lay between the germline ends. The CDR3 sequence is CSARVGGSRETQYF. CDR3 sequence (DNA): TGCAGTGCTAGGGTCGGGGGAAGTAGAGAGACCCAGTACTTC.

The sample holds a few counts of this clonotype. The chain is built from TRBV4-3 and TRBJ2-1; 8 nucleotides agree with TRBD2. The trim removed 0 bases at V and 8 bases at J, leaving 6 bases unmatched. Germline-derived CDR1 and CDR2 are LGHNA and YSLEER. The CDR3 has 15 amino acids. CDR3 DNA sequence: TGCGCCAGCAGCCAAGAGTCCGGACTAGCATATGAGCAGTTCTTC. Its translation is CASSQESGLAYEQFF.

This clonotype has a handful of counts. This rearrangement joins TRBV2 to TRBJ2-7; D uncertain. Germline CDR1 and CDR2: SNHLY and FYNNEI. The CDR3 totals 12 residues. Trimming shortened V by 4 bases and J by 2 bases, and 6 bases separated the two germline ends. CDR3 sequence reads: CASSVSTYEQYF. DNA of the CDR3: TGTGCCAGCAGTGTGTCGACCTACGAGCAGTACTTC.

V gene TRBV7-9 combines with J gene TRBJ1-1, with a tentative D call TRBD1 (5 bases). This CDR3 region has 13 residues. The germline gives CDR1 SEHNR, CDR2 FQNEAQ (reference sequence). The V gene lost 5 bases and the J gene lost 7 bases, with 14 bases spanning the gap. The CDR3 DNA reads as TGTGCCAGCAGCCCCCGAGGGACTCGTGAAGCTTTCTTT. This encodes CASSPRGTREAFF.

This clonotype has more than one count but fewer than ten. V and J are TRBV19 and TRBJ2-2; TRBD1 aligns across 10 bases. Germline lookup yields CDR1 LNHDA and CDR2 SQIVND (reference sequence). The CDR3 spans 17 residues. The junction had 8 bases not matched to a gene; V was cut back by 4 bases and J by 3 bases. This chain's CDR3 is CASSRGQGRLDTGELFF. The CDR3 DNA is TGTGCCAGTAGTAGGGGACAGGGGAGGCTCGACACCGGGGAGCTGTTTTTT.

The chain uses TRBV29-1 and TRBJ2-3; D gene unclear. Trimming took 4 bases from V and 7 from J, leaving 9 bases between them. In germline, CDR1 is SQVTM, CDR2 ANQGSEA. The CDR3 runs to 11 residues. The CDR3 sequence is CSVGGSHTQYF. In DNA form, the CDR3 reads TGCAGCGTTGGAGGTTCGCATACGCAGTATTTT.

V is TRBV10-3 and J is TRBJ2-1; D remains unclear. CDR1 ENHRY and CDR2 SYGVKD come from the germline V gene. Trimming stripped 8 bases from V and 8 bases from J, with 22 bases between. The CDR3 spans 15 residues. The CDR3 DNA reads TGTGCCATCTCGCGGTCTGGCCAAAGTGGCGATGAGCAGTTCTTC. Encoded protein: CAISRSGQSGDEQFF.

The genes are TRBV20-1 and TRBJ2-6, with TRBD1 matching over 8 bases. The CDR3 is 17 amino acids. Trimming cost V 8 bases and J 1 base; bases outside gene matches: 13. Germline V gene lookup returns CDR1 DFQATT and CDR2 SNEGSKA (reference sequence). The CDR3 sequence: CSSATGVGPSGANVLTF. CDR3 bases: TGCAGTTCCGCGACAGGGGTCGGACCTTCTGGGGCCAACGTCCTGACTTTC.

This clonotype was seen ten or more times. The chain uses TRBV7-9 and TRBJ2-1; TRBD1 matches at 7 bases. The CDR3 covers 13 residues. In germline, CDR1 is SEHNR, CDR2 FQNEAQ (reference sequence). The ends lost 1 base at V and 12 bases at J; junction bases unmatched: 6. CDR3 in DNA: TGTGCCAGCAGCTTAGGGACAGGAAAGTGGCAGTTCTTC. Protein sequence: CASSLGTGKWQFF.

This clonotype has a count of ten or more. The V gene is TRBV29-1, the J gene TRBJ2-1; a possible D gene is TRBD2 (5 bases). The V and J ends lost 3 bases and 8 bases respectively, with 11 bases between them. Germline V gene lookup returns CDR1 SQVTM and CDR2 ANQGSEA. This CDR3 spans 12 amino acids. DNA for the CDR3: TGCAGCGTTGATCGGGGTGGGCATGAGCAGTTCTTC. It encodes CSVDRGGHEQFF.

This clonotype was seen repeatedly, ten times or more. This chain connects TRBV28 to TRBJ2-1; 11 bases agree with TRBD2. CDR1 MDHEN and CDR2 SYDVKM come from the germline V gene. V shed 5 bases and J 8 bases; nucleotides not matched to a gene: 11. This CDR3 comprises 16 residues. The DNA of the CDR3 is TGTGCCAGCAGTCCCCCCCCTAGCGGGGGGACCCATGAGCAGTTCTTC. Its translation: CASSPPPSGGTHEQFF.

About this clonotype itself: A read error is possible here, since a much larger clone lies one base away. V is TRBV4-3 and J is TRBJ2-3, with D maybe TRBD1 (7 bases). Germline V CDR1 and CDR2: LGHNA, YSLEER. CDR3 length equals 17 residues. V dropped 0 bases and J dropped 7 bases, with 20 bases sitting between them. The CDR3: CASSQDLARGVPYTQYF. The CDR3 nucleotides read TGCGCCAGCAGCCAAGATCTGGCCAGGGGGGTACCATATACGCAGTATTTT.